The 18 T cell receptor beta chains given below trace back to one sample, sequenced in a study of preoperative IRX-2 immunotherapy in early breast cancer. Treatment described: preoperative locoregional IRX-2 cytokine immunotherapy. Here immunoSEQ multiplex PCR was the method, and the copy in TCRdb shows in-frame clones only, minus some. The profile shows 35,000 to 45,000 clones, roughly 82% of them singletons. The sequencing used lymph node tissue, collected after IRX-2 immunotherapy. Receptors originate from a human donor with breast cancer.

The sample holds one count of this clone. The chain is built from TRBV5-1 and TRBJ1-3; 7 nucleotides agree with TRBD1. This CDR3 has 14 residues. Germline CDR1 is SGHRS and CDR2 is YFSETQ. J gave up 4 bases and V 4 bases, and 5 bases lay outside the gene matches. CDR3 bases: TGCGCCAGCAGCCCTCCGGGACAGGGAAACACCATATATTTT. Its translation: CASSPPGQGNTIYF.

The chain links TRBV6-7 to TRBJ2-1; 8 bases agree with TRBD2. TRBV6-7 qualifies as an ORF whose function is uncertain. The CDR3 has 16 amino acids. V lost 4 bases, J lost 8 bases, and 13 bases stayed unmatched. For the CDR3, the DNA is TGTGCCAGCAGTTTGGCGGGGGGAATAAGTGTACATGAGCAGTTCTTC. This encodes CASSLAGGISVHEQFF.

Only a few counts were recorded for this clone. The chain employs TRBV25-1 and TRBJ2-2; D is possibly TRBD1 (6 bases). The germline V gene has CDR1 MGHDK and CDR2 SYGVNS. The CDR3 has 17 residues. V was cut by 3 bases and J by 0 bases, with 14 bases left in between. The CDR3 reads CASSETLTGANTGELFF. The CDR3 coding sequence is TGTGCCAGCAGTGAGACCCTGACAGGCGCGAACACCGGGGAGCTGTTTTTT. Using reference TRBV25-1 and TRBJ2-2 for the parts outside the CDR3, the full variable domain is EADIYQTPRYLVIGTGKKITLECSQTMGHDKMYWYQQDPGMELHLIHYSYGVNSTEKGDLSSESTVSRIRTEHFPLTLESARPSHTSQYLCASSETLTGANTGELFFGEGSRLTVL.

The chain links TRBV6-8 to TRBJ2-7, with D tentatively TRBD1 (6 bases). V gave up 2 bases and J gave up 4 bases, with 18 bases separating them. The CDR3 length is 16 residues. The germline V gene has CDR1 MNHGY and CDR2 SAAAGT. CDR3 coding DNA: TGTGCCAGCAGTTACAGGCCCCCAGGGGAAGGGTACGAGCAGTACTTC. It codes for CASSYRPPGEGYEQYF.

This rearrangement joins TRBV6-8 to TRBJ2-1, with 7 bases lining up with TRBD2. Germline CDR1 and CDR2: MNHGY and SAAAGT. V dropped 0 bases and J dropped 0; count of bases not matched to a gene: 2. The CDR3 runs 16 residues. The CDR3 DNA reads TGTGCCAGCAGTTACTCTAGCGGGCCCTCCTACAATGAGCAGTTCTTC. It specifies CASSYSSGPSYNEQFF.

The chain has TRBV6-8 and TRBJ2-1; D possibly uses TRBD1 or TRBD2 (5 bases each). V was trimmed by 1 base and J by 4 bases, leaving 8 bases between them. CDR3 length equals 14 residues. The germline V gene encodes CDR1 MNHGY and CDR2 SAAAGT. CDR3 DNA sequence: TGTGCCAGCAGTTACTTCGGGACGTACAATGAGCAGTTCTTC. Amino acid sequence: CASSYFGTYNEQFF.

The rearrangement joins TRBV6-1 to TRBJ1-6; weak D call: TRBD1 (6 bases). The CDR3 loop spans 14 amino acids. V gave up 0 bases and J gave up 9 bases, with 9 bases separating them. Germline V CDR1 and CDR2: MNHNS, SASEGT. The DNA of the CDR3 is TGTGCCAGCAGTGAAGCGGACAGAACTTCACCCCTCCACTTT. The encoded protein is CASSEADRTSPLHF.

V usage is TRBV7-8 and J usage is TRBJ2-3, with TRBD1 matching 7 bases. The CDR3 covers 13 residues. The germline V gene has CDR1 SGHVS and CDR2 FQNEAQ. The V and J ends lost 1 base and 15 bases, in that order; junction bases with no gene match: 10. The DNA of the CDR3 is TGTGCCAGCAGCTTAGAAACAGGGGTACCGGGTTATTTT. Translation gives CASSLETGVPGYF.

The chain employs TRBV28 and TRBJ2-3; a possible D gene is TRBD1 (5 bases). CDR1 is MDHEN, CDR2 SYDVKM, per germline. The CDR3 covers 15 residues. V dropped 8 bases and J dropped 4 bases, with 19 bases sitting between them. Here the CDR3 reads CASLPTGRVADTQYF. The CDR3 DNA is TGTGCCAGCCTCCCCACGGGCAGGGTCGCAGATACGCAGTATTTT.

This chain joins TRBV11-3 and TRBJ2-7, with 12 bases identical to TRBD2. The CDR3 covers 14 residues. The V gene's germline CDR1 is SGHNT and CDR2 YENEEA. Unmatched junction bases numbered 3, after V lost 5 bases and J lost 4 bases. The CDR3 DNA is TGTGCCAGCAGCCCTAGCGGGGGGGCATACGAGCAGTACTTC. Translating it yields CASSPSGGAYEQYF.

The chain's CDR3 is CASSPVEGVGDTQYF. The CDR3 region has the DNA TGTGCCAGCAGCCCCGTAGAGGGGGTAGGGGATACGCAGTATTTT. The chain uses TRBV11-3 and TRBJ2-3, with TRBD1 as a possible D gene (6 bases). This CDR3 comprises 15 residues. Germline CDR1 reads SGHNT; CDR2 reads YENEEA. V gave up 5 bases and J gave up 6 bases, with 18 bases separating them.

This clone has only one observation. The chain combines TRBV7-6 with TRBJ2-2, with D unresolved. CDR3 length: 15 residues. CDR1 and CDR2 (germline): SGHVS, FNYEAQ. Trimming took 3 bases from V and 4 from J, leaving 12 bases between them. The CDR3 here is CASSLDTLFTGELFF. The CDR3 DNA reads TGTGCCAGCAGCTTGGATACACTATTCACCGGGGAGCTGTTTTTT. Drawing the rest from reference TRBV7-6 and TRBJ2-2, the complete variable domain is GAGVSQSPRYKVTKRGQDVALRCDPISGHVSLYWYRQALGQGPEFLTYFNYEAQQDKSGLPNDRFSAERPEGSISTLTIQRTEQRDSAMYRCASSLDTLFTGELFFGEGSRLTVL.

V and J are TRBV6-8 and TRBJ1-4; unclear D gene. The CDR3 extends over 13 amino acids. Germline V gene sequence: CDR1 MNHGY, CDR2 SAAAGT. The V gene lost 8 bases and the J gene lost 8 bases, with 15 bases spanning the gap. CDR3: CASRILASEKLFF. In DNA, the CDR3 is TGTGCCAGCCGTATCCTGGCTTCGGAAAAACTGTTTTTT.

CDR3 sequence: CASSEEGRGGYGYTF. The CDR3 DNA is TGTGCCAGCAGTGAAGAGGGCAGGGGAGGCTATGGCTACACCTTC. J is TRBJ1-2 and V is TRBV9; D is possibly TRBD1 (6 bases). Trimming removed 5 bases at V and 4 bases at J, with 18 bases between. The CDR3 runs to 15 residues. CDR1 and CDR2 (germline): SGDLS, YYNGEE.

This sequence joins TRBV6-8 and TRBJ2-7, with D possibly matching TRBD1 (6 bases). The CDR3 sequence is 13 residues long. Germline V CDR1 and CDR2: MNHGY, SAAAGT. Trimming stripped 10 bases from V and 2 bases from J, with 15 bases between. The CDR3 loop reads CAIRETGTYEQYF. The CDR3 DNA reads TGTGCCATCAGGGAGACAGGCACCTACGAGCAGTACTTC.

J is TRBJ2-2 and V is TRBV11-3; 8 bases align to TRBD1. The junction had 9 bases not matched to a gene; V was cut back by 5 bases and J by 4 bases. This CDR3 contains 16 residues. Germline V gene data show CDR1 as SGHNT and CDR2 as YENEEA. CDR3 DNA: TGTGCCAGCAGCGTTAGACAGGGGTCGGGCACCGGGGAGCTGTTTTTT. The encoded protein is CASSVRQGSGTGELFF.

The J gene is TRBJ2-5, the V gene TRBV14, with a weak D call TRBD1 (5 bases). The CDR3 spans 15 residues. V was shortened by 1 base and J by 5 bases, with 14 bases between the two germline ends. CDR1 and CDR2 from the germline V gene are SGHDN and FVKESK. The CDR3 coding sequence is TGTGCCAGCAGCCAAGCTCAGGGTTTCGGGGAGACCCAGTACTTC. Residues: CASSQAQGFGETQYF.

The CDR3, as DNA: TGTGCCAGCAGTTATGCCAGGACAGGGTCCTACGAGCAGTACTTC. Translating gives CASSYARTGSYEQYF. The chain carries TRBV6-4 and TRBJ2-7; 8 nucleotides line up with TRBD1. Germline assignment: CDR1 MRHNA and CDR2 SNTAGT. The trim removed 5 bases at V and 1 base at J, leaving 7 bases unmatched. The CDR3 has 15 amino acids.